Sequencing of this T cell receptor beta chain was carried out in a study of response to subunit inactivated influenza vaccine. Comments on this clonotype: The antigen is not known.

This CDR3 is 16 amino acids long. Germline V gene lookup returns CDR1 MNHNS and CDR2 SASEGT. V shed 10 bases and J shed 3 bases, with 24 bases lying between them. The study's findings and limits: Each seasonal influenza vaccination recruits few new T cells, the authors suggested.

TCRdb ran MiXCR on the RT-PCR reads and lists one entry per CDR3 protein. Of about 500,000 distinct CDR3 sequences in the sample, about 15% are singletons; the top ten hold less than 4%. This specimen consisted of CD4+ T cells sorted from PBMCs, obtained about 23 months after vaccination. The clonotype originates from a man between 50 and 75 years old who received an inactivated influenza vaccine. The genes are TRBV6-1 and TRBJ2-5; possibly TRBD2 for D (6 bases). The CDR3 is CATGPGLTRKKETQYF. The CDR3 DNA sequence: TGTGCCACCGGGCCAGGGTTGACTAGGAAAAAAGAGACCCAGTACTTC.